Listed here is a single T cell receptor beta chain. This sample was included in a study of blood T cell repertoires in COVID-19. Study overall: PBMCs, B-cell-depleted T cells, or T cells provided the cDNA or gDNA that made up the material.

CDR3 length: 16 amino acids. V gave up 1 base and J gave up 5 bases; unmatched junction bases: 8. Germline V gene data show CDR1 as SGHRS and CDR2 as YFSETQ. Source study methods: Amplification of reference gene primers was used by the study to estimate nucleated cell counts. TCRdb keeps only in-frame clones here, not all; method: immunoSEQ multiplex PCR. Clone size and V and J calls were adopted from that table, with D and trimming inferred from the DNA. The sample includes about 220,000 clones, around 80% of them seen just once. The chain has TRBV5-1 and TRBJ2-5, with 10 nucleotides matching TRBD2. Sequencing was done on a sample of peripheral blood. The TCR originated in a man aged 45-65 years with active or convalescent COVID-19. The CDR3 sequence is CASSLTVAGGGETQYF. CDR3 DNA: TGCGCCAGCAGCTTGACCGTAGCGGGGGGCGGGGAGACCCAGTACTTC. The whole variable domain, remainder taken from reference TRBV5-1 and TRBJ2-5, is KAGVTQTPRYLIKTRGQQVTLSCSPISGHRSVSWYQQTPGQGLQFLFEYFSETQRNKGNFPGRFSGRQFSNSRSEMNVSTLELGDSALYLCASSLTVAGGGETQYFGPGTRLLVL.